This T cell receptor (beta chain) was recovered during a study of cytomegalovirus exposure and HLA in healthy donors. Between the trimmed V and J ends, which lost 4 bases and 2 bases, there was a span of 3 bases. The CDR3 has 12 residues. CDR1 is SGHTA, CDR2 FQGNSA, per germline. Profiled with immunoSEQ multiplex PCR; TCRdb holds only in-frame clones, not every one. The table lists roughly 98,000 clones, about 90% of them singletons. This clone was detected once. The chain employs TRBV7-2 and TRBJ2-1; D call uncertain. This clonotype was obtained from a man aged 18 to 29 in good health and CMV-seropositive. The sequenced sample was PBMCs. Here the CDR3 DNA reads TGTGCCAGCAGCTCCACCTACAATGAGCAGTTCTTC. Its translation: CASSSTYNEQFF. Based on the CDR3 plus reference TRBV7-2 and TRBJ2-1, the full variable domain is GAGVSQSPSNKVTEKGKDVELRCDPISGHTALYWYRQSLGQGLEFLIYFQGNSAPDKSGLPSDRFSAERTGGSVSTLTIQRTQQEDSAVYLCASSSTYNEQFFGPGTRLTVL.